Included here is one TCR beta chain sequence, with context. A multiplex PCR was run with 60 Vbeta primers and 13 Jbeta primers. Sequenced by immunoSEQ multiplex PCR; TCRdb stores in-frame clones only, minus some. This repertoire shows hundreds of thousands of clones, roughly 70% found once; its top ten account for under 3%. The data derive from a study of cytomegalovirus exposure and HLA in healthy donors. The germline CDR1 and CDR2 sequences are SGHRS and YFSETQ. V gave up 0 bases and J gave up 2 bases; unmatched junction bases: 3. CDR3 length: 17 amino acids. The sequenced sample consisted of PBMCs. The receptor was derived from a female donor in good health and CMV-seronegative. The chain employs TRBV5-1 and TRBJ2-5; 14 bases match TRBD2. CDR3 sequence reads: CASSLGRLAGGQETQYF. The CDR3 bases are TGCGCCAGCAGCTTGGGTCGACTAGCGGGAGGGCAAGAGACCCAGTACTTC.